The T cell receptor beta chain described here comes from a study of low-dose radiotherapy and immunotherapy resistance in tumors. At the level of the study: Participants in Cohort 1 were administered 0.5 Gy per fraction at 2-week intervals, to a cumulative dose of 6.5 Gy. Intravenous ipilimumab 1 mg/kg every six weeks was given with nivolumab 240 mg every two weeks. Administration of intravenous cyclophosphamide at 200 mg/m2 took place every two weeks, one day before radiation and immunotherapy. Aspirin was taken orally at 300 mg daily by patients, and this continued for four cycles from cycle 1 day 1.

The V and J ends lost 6 bases and 9 bases, in that order; junction bases with no gene match: 11. Germline V gene lookup returns CDR1 MDHEN and CDR2 SYDVKM. The CDR3 length is 13 residues. The time point here: after trial treatment. Regarding treatment: LDRT plus nivolumab, ipilimumab, low-dose cyclophosphamide and aspirin (RACIN trial). Primers targeting TRAV and TRBV primed first-strand cDNA, covering alpha and beta chains. The PCR that amplified TCRs ran for approximately 20 cycles, relying on a constant-region primer and a V-primer adapter. TCRdb reprocessed the reads with MiXCR, giving one entry per CDR3 protein. The sample has about 80,000 distinct CDR3 sequences, 15% to 20% seen once.

The receptor was isolated from a male donor with prostate cancer. The gene calls are TRBV28 and TRBJ2-7, with TRBD2 matching 7 bases. The material sequenced was PBMCs, taken after low-dose radiotherapy plus immunotherapy. CDR3 in DNA: TGTGCCAGCAGGGGGACTATGGCTGGTGGGCAGTACTTC. Amino acids: CASRGTMAGGQYF.